These 29 T cell receptor beta chains came from one sample sequenced in a study of cytomegalovirus exposure and HLA in healthy donors. This PCR relied on a set of 60 Vbeta primers and 13 Jbeta primers. Data came from immunoSEQ multiplex PCR; TCRdb stores just in-frame clones and leaves some out. The sample has about 200,000 clones; around 82% are singletons. The specimen was PBMCs. The source is a man aged 18 to 30 in good health and CMV-seronegative.

This clone is a singleton in its sample. This chain joins TRBV28 and TRBJ2-7, with D possibly matching TRBD1 (6 bases). V was clipped by 2 bases and J by 4 bases, with 15 bases between them. The CDR3 spans 15 residues. Germline V gene sequence: CDR1 MDHEN, CDR2 SYDVKM. Here the CDR3 DNA reads TGTGCCAGCAGTTTAGATCTGGGGGCGCGATACGAGCAGTACTTC. This gives the protein CASSLDLGARYEQYF.

This rearrangement joins TRBV7-6 to TRBJ2-1, with 11 bases identical to TRBD2. Unmatched junction bases numbered 16, after V lost 5 bases and J lost 7 bases. The CDR3 runs to 18 residues. The germline V gene encodes CDR1 SGHVS and CDR2 FNYEAQ. In DNA, the CDR3 is TGTGCCAGCAGCATCCCCCCGAGGGCTAGCGGGAGGACGAATGAGCAGTTCTTC. Protein sequence: CASSIPPRASGRTNEQFF. The variable domain in full, completed from reference TRBV7-6 and TRBJ2-1, reads GAGVSQSPRYKVTKRGQDVALRCDPISGHVSLYWYRQALGQGPEFLTYFNYEAQQDKSGLPNDRFSAERPEGSISTLTIQRTEQRDSAMYRCASSIPPRASGRTNEQFFGPGTRLTVL.

This clone was detected once. The V and J genes are TRBV4-3 and TRBJ1-2; D is ambiguous. This CDR3 is 13 amino acids long. V was shortened by 8 bases and J by 3 bases, with 13 bases between the two germline ends. CDR1 LGHNA and CDR2 YSLEER come from the germline V gene. CDR3 bases: TGCGCCAGCCGCGGGGTCTTCGACTATGGCTACACCTTC. Protein: CASRGVFDYGYTF.

The CDR3 loop reads CASSFGQGRDYGYTF. DNA for the CDR3: TGTGCCAGCAGTTTCGGACAGGGGCGTGACTATGGCTACACCTTC. The chain is built from TRBV28 and TRBJ1-2, with 9 positions matching TRBD1. Trimming cost V 3 bases and J 3 bases; bases outside gene matches: 5. Per germline, CDR1 MDHEN and CDR2 SYDVKM. CDR3 length: 15 residues.

The chain employs TRBV4-2 and TRBJ2-7; 10 bases fit TRBD1. The germline CDR1 and CDR2 sequences are LGHNA and YNFKEQ. The trim removed 1 base at V and 9 bases at J, leaving 12 bases unmatched. The CDR3 length is 16 residues. The CDR3 reads CASSQVGTGEPLGQYF. CDR3 nucleotides: TGTGCCAGCAGCCAAGTTGGGACAGGGGAGCCTTTGGGGCAGTACTTC.

The table lists this clone with a count of one. This specimen includes other DNA sequences encoding the same CDR3. This chain connects TRBV5-1 to TRBJ2-3; possible D gene TRBD2, 5 bases. The germline V and J ends were trimmed by 4 bases and 0 bases, with 12 bases remaining between them. The CDR3 has 15 amino acids. Germline V gene lookup returns CDR1 SGHRS and CDR2 YFSETQ. CDR3 amino acids: CASSPSGGSTDTQYF. CDR3 bases: TGCGCCAGCAGCCCCTCTGGCGGGAGCACAGATACGCAGTATTTT.

This chain connects TRBV13 to TRBJ2-1, with D tentatively TRBD1 (6 bases). V lost 4 bases to trimming and J lost 6 bases, with 10 bases between them. The CDR3 extends over 13 amino acids. The germline V gene encodes CDR1 PRHDT and CDR2 FYEKMQ (reference sequence). This CDR3 reads CASSYRAANEQFF. The DNA of the CDR3 is TGTGCCAGCAGCTACAGGGCCGCCAATGAGCAGTTCTTC.

This clone was detected a few times. J is TRBJ1-3 and V is TRBV15; the match to TRBD1 covers 9 bases. The CDR3 is made up of 15 amino acids. CDR1 LNHNV and CDR2 YYDKDF come from the germline V gene (reference sequence). After removal of 3 bases from V and 2 bases from J, the junction contained 2 bases not matched to a gene. For the CDR3, the DNA is TGTGCCACCAGCAGTGGGGACAGGGCTGGAAACACCATATATTTT. Encoded protein: CATSSGDRAGNTIYF. Complete variable domain (other parts from reference TRBV15 and TRBJ1-3): DAMVIQNPRYQVTQFGKPVTLSCSQTLNHNVMYWYQQKSSQAPKLLFHYYDKDFNNEADTPDNFQSRRPNTSFCFLDIRSPGLGDTAMYLCATSSGDRAGNTIYFGEGSWLTVV.

The chain employs TRBV19 and TRBJ1-4; D is perhaps TRBD1 (6 bases). V gave up 3 bases and J gave up 8 bases, with 13 bases separating them. The CDR3 covers 14 residues. CDR1 and CDR2 (germline): LNHDA, SQIVND (reference sequence). This CDR3 is CASSMGHSDEKLFF. The CDR3 nucleotides are TGTGCCAGTAGTATGGGACACAGTGACGAAAAACTGTTTTTT. The entire variable domain, with the rest obtained from reference TRBV19 and TRBJ1-4, is as follows: DGGITQSPKYLFRKEGQNVTLSCEQNLNHDAMYWYRQDPGQGLRLIYYSQIVNDFQKGDIAEGYSVSREKKESFPLTVTSAQKNPTAFYLCASSMGHSDEKLFFGSGTQLSVL.

This clone was seen a handful of times. J is TRBJ2-6 and V is TRBV5-1; D gene unclear. Between the trimmed V and J ends, which lost 2 bases and 2 bases, there was a span of 5 bases. The germline CDR1 and CDR2 sequences are SGHRS and YFSETQ. This CDR3 has 14 amino acids. CDR3 nucleotide sequence: TGCGCCAGCAGCTTAGTAGCTGGGGCCAACGTCCTGACTTTC. Amino acids: CASSLVAGANVLTF.

The chain links TRBV6-5 to TRBJ1-2, with D possibly matching TRBD1 (6 bases). Germline V CDR1 and CDR2: MNHEY, SVGAGI. CDR3 length: 13 residues. V lost 7 bases and J 7 bases, leaving 16 bases between the germline ends. The DNA for the CDR3 is TGTGCCAGCACAACGCAGGGGTCTCGTGGCTACACCTTC. Translation gives CASTTQGSRGYTF.

The V and J genes are TRBV28 and TRBJ2-1; TRBD1 matches at 8 bases. In germline, CDR1 is MDHEN, CDR2 SYDVKM. V shed 1 base, J shed 4 bases, and the junction held 9 bases outside the gene matches. The CDR3 sequence is 17 residues long. CDR3 nucleotide sequence: TGTGCCAGCAGTTTATTGGGTACAGGGGGTACTTACAATGAGCAGTTCTTC. As protein: CASSLLGTGGTYNEQFF.

The chain recombines TRBV4-3 with TRBJ1-2; D is uncertain. The CDR3 runs to 16 residues. Trimming left V 0 bases short and J 4 bases short, with 15 bases between. CDR1 and CDR2 from the germline V gene are LGHNA and YSLEER. CDR3 loop: CASSQDTSGIIYGYTF. The CDR3 nucleotides are TGCGCCAGCAGCCAAGATACGTCGGGGATCATCTATGGCTACACCTTC.

This chain links TRBV30 with TRBJ2-5, with D tentatively TRBD2 (6 bases). Per germline, CDR1 GTSNPN and CDR2 SVGIG (reference sequence). The CDR3 has 15 residues. V was shortened by 6 bases and J by 4 bases, with 21 bases between the two germline ends. CDR3 coding DNA: TGTGCCTGCCCGCGACTTGCCGGGAGCGGAGAGACCCAGTACTTC. Its protein is CACPRLAGSGETQYF.

As DNA, the CDR3 is TGTGCCAGCAGGCGGGGGCTCCTGGGGGAGACCCAGTACTTC. This translates into CASRRGLLGETQYF. The chain is built from TRBV9 and TRBJ2-5; D might be TRBD2 (7 bases). CDR3 length equals 14 residues. V gave up 5 bases and J gave up 5 bases, with 16 bases separating them. Germline V gives CDR1 SGDLS, CDR2 YYNGEE.

V gene TRBV5-4 combines with J gene TRBJ2-1, with D possibly being TRBD2 (6 bases). The CDR3 is made up of 16 amino acids. Trimming left V 0 bases short and J 4 bases short, with 14 bases between. From germline, CDR1 is SGHNT and CDR2 YYREEE (reference sequence). The CDR3 DNA is TGTGCCAGCAGCTTGGAGTTTGCTAGCGCATACAATGAGCAGTTCTTC. Translated, it gives CASSLEFASAYNEQFF.

This clone was detected only once. This chain uses TRBV11-2 with TRBJ2-3, with 9 bases lining up with TRBD2. The trim removed 5 bases at V and 3 bases at J, leaving 6 bases unmatched. Germline values: CDR1 SGHAT, CDR2 FQNNGV. The CDR3 covers 15 residues. CDR3 loop: CASSPGLAWTDTQYF. The CDR3 nucleotides are TGTGCCAGCAGCCCCGGACTAGCGTGGACAGATACGCAGTATTTT. The full variable domain, completed using reference TRBV11-2 and TRBJ2-3, is EAGVAQSPRYKIIEKRQSVAFWCNPISGHATLYWYQQILGQGPKLLIQFQNNGVVDDSQLPKDRFSAERLKGVDSTLKIQPAKLEDSAVYLCASSPGLAWTDTQYFGPGTRLTVL.

The rearrangement links TRBV5-1 to TRBJ1-1, with D perhaps matching TRBD1 (6 bases). Germline CDR1 SGHRS, CDR2 YFSETQ. CDR3 size: 16 residues. V lost 2 bases, J lost 1 base, and 15 bases lay in between. CDR3 sequence reads: CASSLTFTGWNTEAFF. In nucleotides, the CDR3 is TGCGCCAGCAGCTTAACCTTTACAGGGTGGAACACTGAAGCTTTCTTT.

This clone was observed a single time. The chain uses TRBV2 and TRBJ1-2; TRBD1 is a possible D gene (5 bases). CDR3 length: 15 residues. The germline CDR1 and CDR2 sequences are SNHLY and FYNNEI. V lost 2 bases and J 4 bases, leaving 14 bases between the germline ends. CDR3 protein: CASSEYGGVSYGYTF. DNA for the CDR3: TGTGCCAGCAGTGAATATGGGGGGGTTAGCTATGGCTACACCTTC.

The chain joins TRBV15 to TRBJ1-4; D may be TRBD1 (5 bases). V gave up 3 bases and J gave up 8 bases, with 22 bases separating them. The CDR3 is made up of 17 amino acids. Germline V gene data show CDR1 as LNHNV and CDR2 as YYDKDF (reference sequence). CDR3: CATSRGRDGGSREKLFF. The DNA of the CDR3 is TGTGCCACCAGCAGGGGGAGGGACGGTGGATCTCGGGAAAAACTGTTTTTT.

This clone was observed a single time. The chain is built from TRBV19 and TRBJ1-3; TRBD1 aligns across 7 bases. This CDR3 comprises 18 residues. J was trimmed by 0 bases and V by 5 bases; bases with no gene match: 13. The germline CDR1 and CDR2 sequences are LNHDA and SQIVND (reference sequence). The CDR3 is CASSGTDLLTRSGNTIYF. DNA of the CDR3: TGTGCCAGTAGTGGGACAGATCTCCTTACCCGCTCTGGAAACACCATATATTTT.

The chain carries TRBV4-1 and TRBJ2-7, with TRBD1 matching over 9 bases. Unmatched junction bases numbered 6, after V lost 7 bases and J lost 2 bases. The CDR3 runs 14 residues. Germline V CDR1 and CDR2: MGHRA, YSYEKL. The chain's CDR3 is CASNSGTGTYEQYF. In DNA form, the CDR3 reads TGCGCCAGCAACTCCGGGACAGGGACCTACGAGCAGTACTTC.

The gene calls are TRBV7-8 and TRBJ2-3; D is ambiguous. The CDR3 totals 16 residues. The germline V gene encodes CDR1 SGHVS and CDR2 FQNEAQ. V was clipped by 2 bases and J by 1 base, with 13 bases between them. The CDR3 protein is CASSLYRYGGTDTQYF. The CDR3 DNA is TGTGCCAGCAGCTTATACCGGTACGGAGGCACAGATACGCAGTATTTT.

The J gene is TRBJ2-5, the V gene TRBV28; 9 nucleotides match TRBD2. This CDR3 contains 15 residues. Trimming at V came to 6 bases and at J to 3 bases, leaving 8 bases not matched to a gene. Per germline, CDR1 MDHEN and CDR2 SYDVKM. In DNA form, the CDR3 reads TGTGCCAGCAGAAACGTGGCTAGCGGGAAAGAGACCCAGTACTTC. Translated, it gives CASRNVASGKETQYF.

This clone has a handful of counts. V gene TRBV6-5 combines with J gene TRBJ1-3, with 7 bases that match TRBD1. V shed 6 bases, J shed 0 bases, and the junction held 5 bases outside the gene matches. Germline loops: CDR1 MNHEY, CDR2 SVGAGI. The CDR3 extends over 15 amino acids. CDR3 amino acids: CASSADRDSGNTIYF. The CDR3 DNA reads as TGTGCCAGCAGCGCCGACAGGGACTCTGGAAACACCATATATTTT.

V usage is TRBV7-8 and J usage is TRBJ1-4; 7 nucleotides match TRBD1. The germline CDR1 and CDR2 sequences are SGHVS and FQNEAQ. The CDR3 covers 20 residues. The junction had 26 bases not matched to a gene; V was cut back by 5 bases and J by 8 bases. The CDR3 sequence is CASSAYAGDRVAGSAEKLFF. DNA for the CDR3: TGTGCCAGCAGCGCTTACGCTGGCGACAGGGTGGCGGGTAGCGCCGAAAAACTGTTTTTT.

This chain joins TRBV5-1 and TRBJ2-7, with a tentative D call TRBD1 (7 bases). V gave up 6 bases and J gave up 7 bases, with 20 bases separating them. Germline V gene lookup returns CDR1 SGHRS and CDR2 YFSETQ. There are 14 residues in the CDR3. The CDR3: CASTLLAGGREQYF. CDR3 nucleotides: TGCGCCAGCACTCTCTTAGCAGGGGGGCGGGAGCAGTACTTC.

V usage is TRBV5-8 and J usage is TRBJ1-2, with D unresolved. Germline values: CDR1 SGHTS, CDR2 YDEGEE. CDR3 length equals 14 residues. Trimming left V 6 bases short and J 0 bases short, with 12 bases between. The CDR3 DNA reads as TGTGCCAGCACCCATTACAGTCCTAACTATGGCTACACCTTC. Translation: CASTHYSPNYGYTF.

The gene calls are TRBV18 and TRBJ2-5; 12 nucleotides match TRBD2. CDR1 and CDR2 (germline): KGHSH, LQKENI. With V trimmed by 5 bases and J by 2 bases, 0 bases remained unmatched. This CDR3 has 14 residues. The CDR3 loop reads CASSTSGGQETQYF. The CDR3 DNA reads as TGTGCCAGCTCAACTAGCGGGGGGCAAGAGACCCAGTACTTC.